The entry below describes one TCR beta chain. Its target is unknown. Every sequencing run drew on 15-18 subjects and yielded over 200 million TCR-beta sequences. One entry per CDR3 protein results from TCRdb running MiXCR on the 5' RACE reads. The data contain 55,000 to 75,000 distinct CDR3 sequences, around 5% of them singletons. CDR1 is MGHDK, CDR2 SYGVNS, per germline. The CDR3 is 18 amino acids. J lost 6 bases, V lost 5 bases, and 14 bases had no gene match. This entry is derived from a study of neurological immune-mediated disorders. Study outcomes and limitations: The phylogenetic placement of 18 of 34 multiple sclerosis patients' repertoires in one related-CDR3 cluster constitutes a possible signature. The absence of any CDR3 amino acid sequence shared by expanded clones across subjects suggests that repertoires were private in all groups.

The sequence was collected from a young woman with multiple sclerosis. The material sequenced was PBMCs. V usage is TRBV25-1 and J usage is TRBJ1-4, with TRBD1 identical over 11 bases. The chain's CDR3 is CASSTHPGTGGRDEKLFF. The CDR3 DNA reads TGTGCCAGCAGTACACACCCCGGGACAGGGGGAAGAGATGAAAAACTGTTTTTT.